One T cell receptor beta chain is described in this entry. Its antigen is as yet unknown. This sample stems from a study of identical twins. Notes on the study in general: Its conclusions, products of cross-sectional statistical analysis, did not come from following the same donors. Fewer insertions were carried by abundant cord blood beta clonotypes, but none was seen in memory repertoires. The degree of excess twin sharing was weaker in beta out-of-frame sequences.

The CDR3 extends over 15 amino acids. CDR1 is SGHRS and CDR2 is YFSETQ in the germline V gene. Trimming left V 5 bases short and J 0 bases short, with 15 bases between. TCRdb re-called the 5' RACE reads through MiXCR, storing one row per CDR3 protein. The profile shows some 440,000 distinct CDR3 sequences, roughly a quarter of them singletons. This sample was also put to use in a study of T cells expressing NK-cell markers.

This TCR was sampled from a woman between 18 and 29 years old in good health. Sequenced: CD4+ T cells sorted from blood. The chain recombines TRBV5-1 with TRBJ2-7; possibly TRBD1 or TRBD2 for D (5 bases each). CDR3 sequence (DNA): TGCGCCAGCAGGGCCGGACGGGACGCCTCCTACGAGCAGTACTTC. Translating it yields CASRAGRDASYEQYF. Looking up the rest from reference TRBV5-1 and TRBJ2-7 gives the full variable domain: KAGVTQTPRYLIKTRGQQVTLSCSPISGHRSVSWYQQTPGQGLQFLFEYFSETQRNKGNFPGRFSGRQFSNSRSEMNVSTLELGDSALYLCASRAGRDASYEQYFGPGTRLTVT.